These 21 T cell receptor beta chains share one sample of origin, sequenced in a study of type 1 regulatory T cells. TCRdb re-analysed the reads in MiXCR, keeping a single row per CDR3 protein. The sample includes 80,000 to 100,000 distinct CDR3 sequences, about 28% of them seen just once. Sequences were obtained from CD4+ T cells, either the whole sample or a sorted fraction (not recorded which). The receptors here all came from a human donor in good health.

This clonotype came up many times. The V gene is TRBV14, the J gene TRBJ1-3; TRBD1 might be the D (6 bases). Germline V gene data show CDR1 as SGHDN and CDR2 as FVKESK. V lost 5 bases and J 1 base, leaving 12 bases between the germline ends. The CDR3 spans 15 residues. In DNA form, the CDR3 reads TGTGCCAGCAGCAATAGGGGGTCGTCTGGAAACACCATATATTTT. Protein: CASSNRGSSGNTIYF.

The chain is built from TRBV2 and TRBJ2-2, with 7 bases aligning to TRBD1. This CDR3 spans 14 amino acids. Trimming removed 7 bases from V and 1 base from J; junction bases left unmatched: 3. CDR1 and CDR2 from the germline V gene are SNHLY and FYNNEI. The CDR3 DNA follows: TGTGCCAGCACCCGGGACAGGAACACCGGGGAGCTGTTTTTT. Translated: CASTRDRNTGELFF.

This clonotype was seen more than once but under ten times. The chain uses TRBV7-3 and TRBJ2-5, with TRBD1 identical over 7 bases. The V segment lost 3 bases and the J segment 5 bases; nucleotides outside the gene matches: 6. CDR1 and CDR2 from the germline V gene are SGHTA and FQGTGA. CDR3 length equals 14 residues. The CDR3 DNA is TGTGCCAGCAGCTTTACAGGGGAACCGGAGACCCAGTACTTC. It is translated as CASSFTGEPETQYF.

This clonotype was detected only a few times. The rearrangement joins TRBV6-4 to TRBJ2-3; weak D call: TRBD1 (6 bases). This CDR3 is built from 13 residues. From germline, CDR1 is MRHNA and CDR2 SNTAGT. V was shortened by 2 bases and J by 8 bases, with 11 bases between the two germline ends. In nucleotides, the CDR3 is TGTGCCAGCAGTGACGATCTCAGGGGTACGCAGTATTTT. Amino acids: CASSDDLRGTQYF.

The CDR3 is CSAEDSRTKTGELFF. The CDR3 DNA reads TGCAGCGCTGAGGATAGCAGGACCAAGACCGGGGAGCTGTTTTTT. V gene TRBV29-1 combines with J gene TRBJ2-2; D not resolved. The V gene lost 7 bases and the J gene lost 5 bases, with 20 bases spanning the gap. Germline-derived CDR1 and CDR2 are SQVTM and ANQGSEA. CDR3 length: 15 amino acids.

The gene calls are TRBV11-2 and TRBJ2-3, with D tentatively TRBD2 (7 bases). V was trimmed by 3 bases and J by 2 bases, leaving 18 bases between them. CDR3 length: 17 amino acids. The germline CDR1 and CDR2 sequences are SGHAT and FQNNGV. CDR3 sequence reads: CASSLSWAGAYTDTQYF. The CDR3 bases are TGTGCCAGCAGCTTGTCCTGGGCGGGGGCATACACAGATACGCAGTATTTT.

The rearrangement links TRBV19 to TRBJ2-1; D may be TRBD2 (5 bases). The germline CDR1 and CDR2 sequences are LNHDA and SQIVND (reference sequence). This CDR3 has 15 amino acids. V lost 4 bases to trimming and J lost 0 bases, with 10 bases between them. The CDR3 coding sequence is TGTGCCAGTAGTACCCGGGATCTCTCCTACAATGAGCAGTTCTTC. Its translation: CASSTRDLSYNEQFF.

This clonotype was seen more than once but under ten times. The J gene is TRBJ2-3, the V gene TRBV7-2; tentatively, D is TRBD2 (5 bases). CDR1 and CDR2 from the germline V gene are SGHTA and FQGNSA. The V and J ends lost 6 bases and 0 bases respectively, with 13 bases between them. The CDR3 totals 15 residues. The CDR3 bases are TGTGCCAGCAGGCCCGGGATAACTAGCACAGATACGCAGTATTTT. This gives the protein CASRPGITSTDTQYF.

This clonotype was seen a few times. The CDR3 here is CASSPIVPGASGEQYF. In DNA form, the CDR3 reads TGCGCCAGCAGCCCCATCGTCCCGGGGGCGTCAGGGGAGCAGTACTTC. The genes are TRBV4-1 and TRBJ2-7; D tentatively reads TRBD1 or TRBD2 (6 bases each). The ends were cut back, 4 bases at V and 7 bases at J, with 23 bases in the middle. Germline values: CDR1 MGHRA, CDR2 YSYEKL. CDR3 length equals 16 residues.

The rearrangement links TRBV18 to TRBJ2-1, with 8 bases identical to TRBD1. Germline CDR1 and CDR2: KGHSH and LQKENI. The trim removed 3 bases at V and 5 bases at J, leaving 6 bases unmatched. The CDR3 is 15 amino acids. CDR3 protein: CASSPGTGANNEQFF. CDR3 nucleotides: TGTGCCAGCTCACCGGGGACAGGAGCGAACAATGAGCAGTTCTTC.

There are a few counts of this clonotype. This chain connects TRBV7-8 to TRBJ2-7, with unresolved D. The CDR3 extends over 14 amino acids. Germline CDR1 and CDR2: SGHVS and FQNEAQ. V was shortened by 0 bases and J by 0 bases, with 6 bases between the two germline ends. In nucleotides, the CDR3 is TGTGCCAGCAGCTTAGCTCAAAGCTCCTACGAGCAGTACTTC. It specifies CASSLAQSSYEQYF.

This sequence joins TRBV29-1 and TRBJ2-2; D gene ambiguous. The V gene lost 7 bases and the J gene lost 6 bases, with 12 bases spanning the gap. CDR1 is SQVTM, CDR2 ANQGSEA, per germline. CDR3 length equals 12 residues. This chain's CDR3 is CSAGVYAGELFF. CDR3 in DNA: TGCAGCGCGGGCGTGTACGCCGGGGAGCTGTTTTTT.

The gene calls are TRBV2 and TRBJ2-7; TRBD1 matches at 7 bases. CDR3 length: 15 residues. Germline-derived CDR1 and CDR2 are SNHLY and FYNNEI. The trim removed 4 bases at V and 3 bases at J, leaving 9 bases unmatched. DNA for the CDR3: TGTGCCAGCAGTGGGGGACAGCCTGGACTCTACGAGCAGTACTTC. Its translation is CASSGGQPGLYEQYF.

The V call is TRBV6-5, the J call TRBJ1-1, with D maybe TRBD1 (6 bases). The germline V gene encodes CDR1 MNHEY and CDR2 SVGAGI. V was trimmed by 5 bases and J by 4 bases, leaving 11 bases between them. This CDR3 comprises 13 residues. The CDR3 DNA follows: TGTGCCAGCAGTCGGACAGCGGGCACTGAAGCTTTCTTT. Translating it yields CASSRTAGTEAFF.

Of note for this clonotype: Relative to the germline gene, one junction end is altered; a read error may explain this. J is TRBJ2-3 and V is TRBV5-1, with TRBD1 matching 8 bases. Per the germline V gene, CDR1 is SGHRS and CDR2 is YFSETQ. The CDR3 covers 17 residues. The CDR3 DNA sequence: TGCTCCAGCAGCGGCCAACCGTCAGGGGGCACGGCAGATACGCAGTATTTT. As protein: CSSSGQPSGGTADTQYF. Complete variable domain (other parts from reference TRBV5-1 and TRBJ2-3): KAGVTQTPRYLIKTRGQQVTLSCSPISGHRSVSWYQQTPGQGLQFLFEYFSETQRNKGNFPGRFSGRQFSNSRSEMNVSTLELGDSALYLCSSSGQPSGGTADTQYFGPGTRLTVL.

This chain uses TRBV9 with TRBJ1-1; D remains unclear. The CDR3 loop spans 15 amino acids. The V end lost 2 bases, the J end lost 6 bases, and 17 bases lay between the germline ends. Germline values: CDR1 SGDLS, CDR2 YYNGEE. The CDR3 reads CASSVIDRREAEAFF. CDR3 DNA sequence: TGTGCCAGCAGCGTTATCGACCGACGTGAAGCTGAAGCTTTCTTT. The whole variable domain, filled in from reference TRBV9 and TRBJ1-1, reads DSGVTQTPKHLITATGQRVTLRCSPRSGDLSVYWYQQSLDQGLQFLIQYYNGEERAKGNILERFSAQQFPDLHSELNLSSLELGDSALYFCASSVIDRREAEAFFGQGTRLTVV.

This chain uses TRBV12-3 or TRBV12-4 with TRBJ2-4, with TRBD2 matching over 8 bases. The CDR3 contains 16 residues. Trimming cost V 8 bases and J 0 bases; bases outside gene matches: 9. The CDR3 nucleotides read TGTGCCAGCGCTCTCGCGGGGGGAATAGCCAAAAACATTCAGTACTTC. The encoded protein is CASALAGGIAKNIQYF.

The chain employs TRBV3-1 and TRBJ2-3; weak D call: TRBD1 (5 bases). V was trimmed by 4 bases and J by 2 bases, leaving 10 bases between them. The V gene's germline CDR1 is LGHDT and CDR2 YNNKEL (reference sequence). The CDR3 length is 14 residues. For the CDR3, the DNA is TGTGCCAGCAGCCCTTTTGGGGCCACAGATACGCAGTATTTT. The encoded protein is CASSPFGATDTQYF.

As for this clonotype: One junction end does not reproduce the germline sequence, and a read error may be involved. The gene calls are TRBV6-1 and TRBJ2-3, with TRBD1 matching over 10 bases. The CDR3 consists of 15 residues. In germline, CDR1 is MNHNS, CDR2 SASEGT. The CDR3 DNA reads as TGTGCCAGCAGCGACAGGGACAGGGGTACAGATGCGCAGTATTTT. Translation gives CASSDRDRGTDAQYF.

The table lists this clonotype with a few counts. The chain joins TRBV14 to TRBJ2-3, with D unclear. V was cut by 4 bases and J by 4 bases, with 18 bases left in between. The length of the CDR3 is 16 residues. CDR1 SGHDN and CDR2 FVKESK come from the germline V gene. This CDR3 reads CASSPPGNRWADTQYF. The CDR3 DNA reads TGTGCCAGCAGCCCCCCGGGTAACCGTTGGGCAGATACGCAGTATTTT.

This chain links TRBV20-1 with TRBJ2-1, with D perhaps matching TRBD1 or TRBD2 (5 bases each). CDR3 length: 15 amino acids. Trimming stripped 3 bases from V and 6 bases from J, with 18 bases between. Germline lookup yields CDR1 DFQATT and CDR2 SNEGSKA (reference sequence). CDR3 residues: CSAREPGTTFNEQFF. CDR3 bases: TGCAGTGCTAGGGAACCGGGGACGACCTTCAATGAGCAGTTCTTC.